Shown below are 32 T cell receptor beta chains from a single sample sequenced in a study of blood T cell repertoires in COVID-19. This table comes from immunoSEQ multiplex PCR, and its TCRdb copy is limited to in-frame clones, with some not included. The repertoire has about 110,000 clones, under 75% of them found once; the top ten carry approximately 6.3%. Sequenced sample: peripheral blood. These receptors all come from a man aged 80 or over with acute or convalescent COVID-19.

The CDR3 sequence is CAISETPSGRTDTQYF. The DNA of the CDR3 is TGTGCCATCAGTGAGACACCTAGCGGGAGGACAGATACGCAGTATTTT. The chain has TRBV10-3 and TRBJ2-3; TRBD2 agrees at 11 bases. The CDR3 extends over 16 amino acids. Germline CDR1 ENHRY, CDR2 SYGVKD. Losses at the gene ends were 2 bases for V and 3 bases for J; bases not matched to a gene: 4.

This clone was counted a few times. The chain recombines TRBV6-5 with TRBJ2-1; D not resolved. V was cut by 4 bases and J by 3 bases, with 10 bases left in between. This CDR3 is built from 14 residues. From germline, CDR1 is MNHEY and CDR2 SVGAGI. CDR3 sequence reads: CASSWQRNYNEQFF. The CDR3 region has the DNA TGTGCCAGCAGTTGGCAGCGTAACTACAATGAGCAGTTCTTC.

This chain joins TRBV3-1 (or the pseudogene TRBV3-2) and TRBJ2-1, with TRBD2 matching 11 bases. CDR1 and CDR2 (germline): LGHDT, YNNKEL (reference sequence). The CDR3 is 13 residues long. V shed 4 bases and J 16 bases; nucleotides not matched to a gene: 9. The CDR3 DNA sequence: TGTGCCAGCAGCCCCGGACTAGCGGGTTTAATCTTCTTC. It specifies CASSPGLAGLIFF.

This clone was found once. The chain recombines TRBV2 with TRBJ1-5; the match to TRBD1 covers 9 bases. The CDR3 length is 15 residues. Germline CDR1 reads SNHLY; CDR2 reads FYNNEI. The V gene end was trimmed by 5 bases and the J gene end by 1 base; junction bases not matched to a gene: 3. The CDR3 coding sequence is TGTGCCAGCAGTCGACAGGGGGAGAGCAATCAGCCCCAGCATTTT. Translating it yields CASSRQGESNQPQHF.

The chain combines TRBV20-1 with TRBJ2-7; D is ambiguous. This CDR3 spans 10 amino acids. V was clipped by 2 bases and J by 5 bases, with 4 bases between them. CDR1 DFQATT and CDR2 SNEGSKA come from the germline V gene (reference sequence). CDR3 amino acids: CSARSNEQYF. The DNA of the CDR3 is TGCAGTGCTAGATCTAACGAGCAGTACTTC.

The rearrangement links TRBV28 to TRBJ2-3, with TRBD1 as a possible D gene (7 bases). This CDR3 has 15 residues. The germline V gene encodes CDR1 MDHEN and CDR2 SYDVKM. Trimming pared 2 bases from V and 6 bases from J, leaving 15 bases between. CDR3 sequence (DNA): TGTGCCAGCAGTTTAGGAGGGACAGTGGGGGATACGCAGTATTTT. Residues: CASSLGGTVGDTQYF.

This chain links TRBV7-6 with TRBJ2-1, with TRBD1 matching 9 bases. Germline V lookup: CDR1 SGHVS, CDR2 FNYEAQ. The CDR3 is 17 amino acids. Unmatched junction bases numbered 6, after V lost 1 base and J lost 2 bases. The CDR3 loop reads CASSLEGDRDPYNEQFF. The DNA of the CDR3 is TGTGCCAGCAGCTTAGAGGGGGACAGGGACCCCTACAATGAGCAGTTCTTC.

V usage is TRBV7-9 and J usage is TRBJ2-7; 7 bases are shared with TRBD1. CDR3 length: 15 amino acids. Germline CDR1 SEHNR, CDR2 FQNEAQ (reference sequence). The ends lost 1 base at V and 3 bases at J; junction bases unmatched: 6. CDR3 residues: CASSLERGPLYEQYF. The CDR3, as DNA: TGTGCCAGCAGCTTAGAGAGGGGGCCGCTCTACGAGCAGTACTTC.

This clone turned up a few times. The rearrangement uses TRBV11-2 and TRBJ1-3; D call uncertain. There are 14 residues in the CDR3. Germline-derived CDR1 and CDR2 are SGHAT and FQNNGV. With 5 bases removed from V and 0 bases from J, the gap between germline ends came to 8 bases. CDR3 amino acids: CASSAVLSGNTIYF. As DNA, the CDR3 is TGTGCCAGCAGCGCGGTGCTCTCTGGAAACACCATATATTTT.

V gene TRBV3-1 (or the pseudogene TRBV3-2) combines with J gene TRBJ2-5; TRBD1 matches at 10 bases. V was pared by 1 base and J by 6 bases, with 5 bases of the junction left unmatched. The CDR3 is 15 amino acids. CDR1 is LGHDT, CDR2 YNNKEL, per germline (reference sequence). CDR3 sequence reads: CASSQGQGARQTQYF. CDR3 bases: TGTGCCAGCAGCCAAGGACAGGGGGCAAGGCAGACCCAGTACTTC.

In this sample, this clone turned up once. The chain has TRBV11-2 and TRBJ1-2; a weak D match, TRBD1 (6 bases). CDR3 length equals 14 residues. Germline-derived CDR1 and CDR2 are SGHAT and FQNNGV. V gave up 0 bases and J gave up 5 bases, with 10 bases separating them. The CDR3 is CASSLDGGWYGYTF. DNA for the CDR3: TGTGCCAGCAGCTTAGATGGGGGCTGGTATGGCTACACCTTC.

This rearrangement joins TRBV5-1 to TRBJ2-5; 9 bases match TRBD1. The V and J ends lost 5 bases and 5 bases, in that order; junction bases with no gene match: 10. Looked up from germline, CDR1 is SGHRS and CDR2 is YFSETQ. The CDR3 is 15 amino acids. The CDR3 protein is CASSLVQGAPETQYF. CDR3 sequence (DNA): TGCGCCAGCAGTCTCGTACAGGGGGCTCCCGAGACCCAGTACTTC. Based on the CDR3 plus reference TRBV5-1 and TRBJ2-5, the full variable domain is KAGVTQTPRYLIKTRGQQVTLSCSPISGHRSVSWYQQTPGQGLQFLFEYFSETQRNKGNFPGRFSGRQFSNSRSEMNVSTLELGDSALYLCASSLVQGAPETQYFGPGTRLLVL.

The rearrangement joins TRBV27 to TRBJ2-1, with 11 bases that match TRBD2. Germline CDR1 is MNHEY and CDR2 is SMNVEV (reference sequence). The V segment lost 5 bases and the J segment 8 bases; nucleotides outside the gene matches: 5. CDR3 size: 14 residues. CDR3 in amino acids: CASSPVAGGYEQFF. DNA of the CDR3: TGTGCCAGCAGTCCTGTAGCGGGGGGGTATGAGCAGTTCTTC.

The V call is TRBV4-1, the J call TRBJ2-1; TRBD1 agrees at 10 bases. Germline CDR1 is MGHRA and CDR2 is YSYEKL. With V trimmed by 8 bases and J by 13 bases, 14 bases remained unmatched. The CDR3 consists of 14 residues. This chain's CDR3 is CASGPTLTGGAQFF. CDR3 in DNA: TGCGCCAGCGGACCTACCTTGACAGGGGGCGCACAGTTCTTC.

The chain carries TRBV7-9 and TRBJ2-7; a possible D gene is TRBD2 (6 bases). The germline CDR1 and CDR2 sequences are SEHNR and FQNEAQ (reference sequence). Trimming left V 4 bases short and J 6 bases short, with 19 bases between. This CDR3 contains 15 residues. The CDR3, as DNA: TGTGCCAGCAGCTCTCGGTTGGGAGGAGCCTCCGAGCAGTACTTC. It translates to CASSSRLGGASEQYF.

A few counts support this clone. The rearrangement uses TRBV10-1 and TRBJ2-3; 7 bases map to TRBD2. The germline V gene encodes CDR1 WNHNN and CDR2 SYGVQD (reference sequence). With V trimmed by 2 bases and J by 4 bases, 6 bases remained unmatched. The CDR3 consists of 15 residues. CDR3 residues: CASSELRSGSDTQYF. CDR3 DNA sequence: TGCGCCAGCAGTGAGCTCCGTAGCGGGTCAGATACGCAGTATTTT.

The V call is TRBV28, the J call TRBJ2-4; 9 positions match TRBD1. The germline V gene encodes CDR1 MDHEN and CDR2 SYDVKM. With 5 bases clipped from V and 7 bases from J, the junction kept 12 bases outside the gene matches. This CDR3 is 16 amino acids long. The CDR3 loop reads CASSPSGQGMGNIQYF. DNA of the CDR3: TGTGCCAGCAGTCCCTCCGGACAGGGGATGGGGAACATTCAGTACTTC.

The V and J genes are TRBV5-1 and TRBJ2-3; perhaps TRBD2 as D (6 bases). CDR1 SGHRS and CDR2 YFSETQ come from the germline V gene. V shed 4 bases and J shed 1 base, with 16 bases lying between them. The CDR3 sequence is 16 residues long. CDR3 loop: CASSLGTAWGTDTQYF. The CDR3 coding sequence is TGCGCCAGCAGCCTGGGGACTGCATGGGGCACAGATACGCAGTATTTT.

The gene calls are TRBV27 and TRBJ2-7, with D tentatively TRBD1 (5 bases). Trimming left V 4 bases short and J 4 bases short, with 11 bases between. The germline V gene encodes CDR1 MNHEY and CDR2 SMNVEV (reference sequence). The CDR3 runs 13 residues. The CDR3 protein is CASSYQGRYEQYF. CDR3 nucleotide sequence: TGTGCCAGCAGTTACCAGGGAAGATACGAGCAGTACTTC.

The CDR3 bases are TGTGCCAGCAGCAACTATGATGAGCAGTTCTTC. Residues: CASSNYDEQFF. V gene TRBV3-1 (or the pseudogene TRBV3-2) combines with J gene TRBJ2-1; D ambiguous. Trimming removed 5 bases at V and 8 bases at J, with 7 bases between. The germline V gene has CDR1 LGHDT and CDR2 YNNKEL (reference sequence). CDR3 length equals 11 residues.

The CDR3 is CASSLAGWVAGIDTQYF. In DNA, the CDR3 is TGCGCCAGCAGCTTGGCCGGCTGGGTAGCGGGAATAGATACGCAGTATTTT. The gene calls are TRBV5-1 and TRBJ2-3, with 8 bases matching TRBD2. Germline lookup yields CDR1 SGHRS and CDR2 YFSETQ. The length of the CDR3 is 17 residues. V trimming: 0 bases; J trimming: 5 bases; junction bases outside the gene matches: 11.

The CDR3 nucleotides are TGCGCCAGCAGCTCAGGGTCTGATGGAAAACTGTTTTTT. It translates to CASSSGSDGKLFF. This chain links TRBV5-1 with TRBJ1-4, with TRBD1 as a possible D gene (5 bases). V lost 3 bases, J lost 10 bases, and 13 bases lay in between. The CDR3 is 13 amino acids. Per the germline V gene, CDR1 is SGHRS and CDR2 is YFSETQ.

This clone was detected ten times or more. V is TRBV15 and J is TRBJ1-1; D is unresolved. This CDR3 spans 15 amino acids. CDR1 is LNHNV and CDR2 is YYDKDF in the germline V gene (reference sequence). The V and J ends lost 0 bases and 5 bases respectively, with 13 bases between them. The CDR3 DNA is TGTGCCACCAGCAGAGAGGAGGGTTTGAGGACTGAAGCTTTCTTT. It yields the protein CATSREEGLRTEAFF.

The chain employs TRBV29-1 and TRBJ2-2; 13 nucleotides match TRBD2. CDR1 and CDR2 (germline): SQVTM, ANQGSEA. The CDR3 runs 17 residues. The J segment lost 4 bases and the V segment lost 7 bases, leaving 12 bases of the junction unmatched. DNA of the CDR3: TGCAGCGCCGTCCCTTTGACTAGCGGGAGGTCCACCGGGGAGCTGTTTTTT. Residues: CSAVPLTSGRSTGELFF.

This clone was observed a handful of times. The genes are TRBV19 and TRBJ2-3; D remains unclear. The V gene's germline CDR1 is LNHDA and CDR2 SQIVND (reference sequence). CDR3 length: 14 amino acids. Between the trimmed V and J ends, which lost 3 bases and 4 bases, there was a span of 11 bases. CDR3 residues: CASSISALADTQYF. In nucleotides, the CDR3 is TGTGCCAGTAGTATCAGTGCCTTGGCAGATACGCAGTATTTT.

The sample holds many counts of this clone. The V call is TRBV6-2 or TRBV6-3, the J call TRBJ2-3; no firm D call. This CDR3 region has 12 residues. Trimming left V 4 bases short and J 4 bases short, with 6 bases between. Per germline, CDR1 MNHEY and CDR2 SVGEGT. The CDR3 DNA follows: TGTGCCAGCAGTTCAGTTCCAGATACGCAGTATTTT. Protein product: CASSSVPDTQYF.

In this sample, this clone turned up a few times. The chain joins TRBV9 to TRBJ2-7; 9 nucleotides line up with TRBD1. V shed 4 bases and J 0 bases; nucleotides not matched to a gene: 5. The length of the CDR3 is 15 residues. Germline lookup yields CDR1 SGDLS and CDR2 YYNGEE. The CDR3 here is CASSPGTGSSYEQYF. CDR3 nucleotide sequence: TGTGCCAGCAGCCCCGGGACAGGGAGCTCCTACGAGCAGTACTTC.

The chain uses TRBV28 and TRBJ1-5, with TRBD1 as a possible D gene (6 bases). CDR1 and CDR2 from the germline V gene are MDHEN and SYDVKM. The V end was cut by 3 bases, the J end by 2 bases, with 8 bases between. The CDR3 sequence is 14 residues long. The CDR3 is CASSFNRGNQPQHF. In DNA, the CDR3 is TGTGCCAGCAGTTTTAACAGGGGCAATCAGCCCCAGCATTTT.

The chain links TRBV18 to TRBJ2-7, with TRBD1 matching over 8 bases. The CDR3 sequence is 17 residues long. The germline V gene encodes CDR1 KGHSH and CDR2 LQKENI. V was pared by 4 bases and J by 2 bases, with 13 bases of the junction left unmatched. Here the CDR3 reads CASSLDRDFISTYEQYF. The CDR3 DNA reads TGTGCCAGCTCACTGGACAGGGACTTTATTAGTACCTACGAGCAGTACTTC.

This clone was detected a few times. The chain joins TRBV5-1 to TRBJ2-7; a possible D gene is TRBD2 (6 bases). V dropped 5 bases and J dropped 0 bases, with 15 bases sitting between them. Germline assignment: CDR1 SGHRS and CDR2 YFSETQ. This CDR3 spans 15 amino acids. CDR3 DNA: TGCGCCAGCAGTTATAGCGGAGGAAGCTCCTACGAGCAGTACTTC. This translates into CASSYSGGSSYEQYF.

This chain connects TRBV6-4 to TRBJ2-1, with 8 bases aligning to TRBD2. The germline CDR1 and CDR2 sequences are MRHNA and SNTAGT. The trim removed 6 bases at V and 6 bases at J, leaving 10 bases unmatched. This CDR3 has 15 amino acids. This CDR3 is CASSPTSVGGNEQFF. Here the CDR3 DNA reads TGTGCCAGCAGCCCGACTAGCGTGGGAGGCAATGAGCAGTTCTTC.

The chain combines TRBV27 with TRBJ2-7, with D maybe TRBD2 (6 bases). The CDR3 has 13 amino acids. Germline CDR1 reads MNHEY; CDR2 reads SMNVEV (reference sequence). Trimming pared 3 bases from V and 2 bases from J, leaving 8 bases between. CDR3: CASSLGLTYEQYF. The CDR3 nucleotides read TGTGCCAGCAGTTTGGGACTGACCTACGAGCAGTACTTC.